The source of this TCR beta chain is a study of blood T cell repertoires in COVID-19. Across the study: Whether acute or convalescent, the COVID-19 samples came from the United States, Italy and Spain.

V gave up 3 bases and J gave up 4 bases; unmatched junction bases: 6. Germline-derived CDR1 and CDR2 are KGHDR and SFDVKD. The CDR3 contains 15 residues. Authors' processing steps: Scientists estimated how many nucleated cells there were by amplifying reference gene primers. Profiling relied on immunoSEQ multiplex PCR, and the TCRdb table lists in-frame clones only, not all of them. The V and J calls and clone size were taken over from that table, and D and trimming were inferred from the DNA. The table has roughly 300,000 clones, 70% to 90% seen once. This TCR was recovered from a man aged 30-40 years who had recovered from COVID-19. Input material: PBMCs or T cells enriched from blood (not recorded which). V is TRBV24-1 and J is TRBJ2-7; 9 bases align to TRBD1. The CDR3 is CATSDPGQGRYEQYF. Written as DNA, the CDR3 is TGTGCCACCAGTGATCCGGGACAGGGAAGGTACGAGCAGTACTTC.